This T cell receptor beta chain emerged from a study of cytomegalovirus exposure and HLA in healthy donors. Study as a whole: The roughly 700 first-cohort repertoires shared a platform with the 120 validation repertoires, as reported in a later analysis. General study findings and limits: The authors listed 150 to 200 TCR beta chains as cytomegalovirus-associated.

Assay: immunoSEQ multiplex PCR; the TCRdb copy retains only in-frame clones and omits some. The sample records 66,000 or so clones, around 97% being singletons. Only one count was recorded for this clone. What it recognizes is unknown. The CDR3 is made up of 10 amino acids. After removal of 8 bases from V and 11 bases from J, the junction contained 4 bases not matched to a gene. Germline CDR1 reads MDHEN; CDR2 reads SYDVKM. This TCR was recovered from a woman aged 18-30 years in good health and CMV-seropositive. V is TRBV28 and J is TRBJ1-1, with 8 bases that match TRBD1. Specimen: PBMCs. CDR3 sequence (DNA): TGTGCCAGCGCGGACAGGGACGCTTTCTTT. Encoded protein: CASADRDAFF.